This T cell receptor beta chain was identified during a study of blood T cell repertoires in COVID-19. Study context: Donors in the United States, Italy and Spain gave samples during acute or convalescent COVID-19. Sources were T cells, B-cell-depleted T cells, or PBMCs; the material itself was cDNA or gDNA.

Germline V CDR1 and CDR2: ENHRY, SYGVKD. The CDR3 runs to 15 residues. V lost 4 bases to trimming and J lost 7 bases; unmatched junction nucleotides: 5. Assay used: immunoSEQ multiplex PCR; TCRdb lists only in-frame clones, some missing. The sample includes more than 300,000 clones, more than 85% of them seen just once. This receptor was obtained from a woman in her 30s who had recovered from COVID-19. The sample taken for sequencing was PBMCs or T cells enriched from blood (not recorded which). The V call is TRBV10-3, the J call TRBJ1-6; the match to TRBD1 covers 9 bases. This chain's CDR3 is CAISAGQGGNSPLHF. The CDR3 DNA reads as TGTGCCATCAGTGCGGGACAGGGAGGGAATTCACCCCTCCACTTT.